This T cell receptor (beta chain) was captured in a study of control samples from healthy donors and cancer patients. The CDR3 extends over 17 amino acids. Per the germline V gene, CDR1 is SGDLS and CDR2 is YYNGEE. V gave up 0 bases and J gave up 3 bases, with 16 bases separating them. Some clones are missing from TCRdb's copy, which holds only in-frame ones; the method was immunoSEQ multiplex PCR. The sample records 100,000 to 150,000 clones, about 90% being singletons. Material for sequencing was blood. The TCR was taken from a man aged 18 to 35 in good health. The V call is TRBV9, the J call TRBJ2-4; TRBD1 might be the D (6 bases). The CDR3 spells CASSVDPLQGIKNIQYF. CDR3 nucleotide sequence: TGTGCCAGCAGCGTAGACCCATTACAGGGAATCAAAAACATTCAGTACTTC.